This T cell receptor (beta chain) originates from a study of Ad26.COV2.S vaccination and SARS-CoV-2 variants. There are 14 residues in the CDR3. The V and J ends lost 5 bases and 6 bases, in that order; junction bases with no gene match: 8. The V gene's germline CDR1 is SGHTA and CDR2 FQGNSA. Specified treatment: around 19 received Ad26.COV2.S at low or high dose, single or two shots; 5 received placebo; per-sample allocation not given. Repertoires come from day 63 after the first vaccine or placebo injection. This table comes from immunoSEQ multiplex PCR, and its TCRdb copy is limited to in-frame clones, with some not included. The sample includes roughly 300,000 clones, about 85% of them seen just once. A remark on this clone: Its antigen remains unidentified.

Study findings and constraints: Following vaccination, spike-specific CD8+ and CD4+ T cell responses reportedly exhibited substantial breadth. Similar non-spike TCR breadth was seen in vaccine and placebo recipients. Responses of T cells in total may have been underestimated by the TCR breadth and depth analyses. People who got the vaccine had more spike-specific TCR breadth than people who got placebo.

The rearrangement links TRBV7-2 to TRBJ2-7; 9 bases fit TRBD1. This sample comprised peripheral blood, obtained in a trial of Ad26.COV2.S vaccine versus placebo. This clonotype originated in a person aged 18 to 59 who received the Ad26.COV2.S COVID-19 vaccine or a placebo. The CDR3 coding sequence is TGTGCCAGCAGCAGGCGGGACAGGGCTGGCGAGCAGTACTTC. Its protein is CASSRRDRAGEQYF.